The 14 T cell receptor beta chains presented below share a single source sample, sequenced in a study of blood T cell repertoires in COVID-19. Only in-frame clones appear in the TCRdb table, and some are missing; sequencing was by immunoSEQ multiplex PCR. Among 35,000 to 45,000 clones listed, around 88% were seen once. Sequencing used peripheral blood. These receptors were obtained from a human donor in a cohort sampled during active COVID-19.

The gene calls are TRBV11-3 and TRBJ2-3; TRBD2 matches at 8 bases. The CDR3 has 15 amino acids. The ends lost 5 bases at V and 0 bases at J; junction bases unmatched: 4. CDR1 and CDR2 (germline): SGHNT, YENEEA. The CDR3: CASSHSGASTDTQYF. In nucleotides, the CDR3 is TGTGCCAGCAGCCATAGCGGGGCTAGCACAGATACGCAGTATTTT. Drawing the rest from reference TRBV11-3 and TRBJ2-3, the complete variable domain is EAGVVQSPRYKIIEKKQPVAFWCNPISGHNTLYWYLQNLGQGPELLIRYENEEAVDDSQLPKDRFSAERLKGVDSTLKIQPAELGDSAVYLCASSHSGASTDTQYFGPGTRLTVL.

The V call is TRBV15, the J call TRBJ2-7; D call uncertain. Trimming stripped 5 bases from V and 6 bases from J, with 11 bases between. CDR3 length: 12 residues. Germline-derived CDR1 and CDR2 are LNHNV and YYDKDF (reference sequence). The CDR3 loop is CATSQEVGEQYF. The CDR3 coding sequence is TGTGCCACCAGCCAAGAGGTGGGCGAGCAGTACTTC.

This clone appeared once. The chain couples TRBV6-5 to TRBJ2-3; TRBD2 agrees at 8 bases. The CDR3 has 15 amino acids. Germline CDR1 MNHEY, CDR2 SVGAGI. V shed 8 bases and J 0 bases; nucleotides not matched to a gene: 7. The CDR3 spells CASRRLALSTDTQYF. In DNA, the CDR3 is TGTGCCAGCCGACGACTAGCGTTAAGCACAGATACGCAGTATTTT.

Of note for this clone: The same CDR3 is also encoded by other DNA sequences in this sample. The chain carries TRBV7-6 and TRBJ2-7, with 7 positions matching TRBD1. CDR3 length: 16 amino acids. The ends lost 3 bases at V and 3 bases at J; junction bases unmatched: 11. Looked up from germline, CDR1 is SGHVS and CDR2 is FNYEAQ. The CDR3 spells CASSLGPTGIHYEQYF. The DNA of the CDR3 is TGTGCCAGCAGCTTGGGGCCGACAGGGATCCACTACGAGCAGTACTTC.

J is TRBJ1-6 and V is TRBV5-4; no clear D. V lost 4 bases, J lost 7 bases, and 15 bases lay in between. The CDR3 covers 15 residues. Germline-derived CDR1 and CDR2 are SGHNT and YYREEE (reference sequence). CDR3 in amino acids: CASSPSNSNNSPLHF. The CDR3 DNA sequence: TGTGCCAGCAGCCCGTCGAACTCGAACAATTCACCCCTCCACTTT.

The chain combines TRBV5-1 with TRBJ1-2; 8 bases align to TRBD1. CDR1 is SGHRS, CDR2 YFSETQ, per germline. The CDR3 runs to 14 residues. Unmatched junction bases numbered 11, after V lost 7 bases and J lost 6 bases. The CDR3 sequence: CASETGQGIDGYTF. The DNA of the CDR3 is TGCGCCAGCGAAACAGGACAGGGAATAGATGGCTACACCTTC. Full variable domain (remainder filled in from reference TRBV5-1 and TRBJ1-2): KAGVTQTPRYLIKTRGQQVTLSCSPISGHRSVSWYQQTPGQGLQFLFEYFSETQRNKGNFPGRFSGRQFSNSRSEMNVSTLELGDSALYLCASETGQGIDGYTFGSGTRLTVV.

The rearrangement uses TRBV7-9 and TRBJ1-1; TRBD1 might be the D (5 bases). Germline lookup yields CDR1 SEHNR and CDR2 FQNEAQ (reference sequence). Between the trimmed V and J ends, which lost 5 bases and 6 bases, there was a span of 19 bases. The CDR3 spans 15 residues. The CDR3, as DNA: TGTGCCAGCAGCAAAAATACAGGTGGTGGGGCTGAAGCTTTCTTT. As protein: CASSKNTGGGAEAFF.

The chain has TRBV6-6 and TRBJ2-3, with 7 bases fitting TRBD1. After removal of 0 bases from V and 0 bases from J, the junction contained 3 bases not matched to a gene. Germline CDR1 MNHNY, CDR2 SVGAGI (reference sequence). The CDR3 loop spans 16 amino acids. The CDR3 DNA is TGTGCCAGCAGTTACTCACGGACAGGAAGCACAGATACGCAGTATTTT. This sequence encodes CASSYSRTGSTDTQYF.

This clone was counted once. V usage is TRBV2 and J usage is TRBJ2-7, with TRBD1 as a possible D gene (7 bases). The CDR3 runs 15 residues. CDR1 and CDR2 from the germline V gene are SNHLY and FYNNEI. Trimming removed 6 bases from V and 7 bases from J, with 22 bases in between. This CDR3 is CASRPRQGGSGEQYF. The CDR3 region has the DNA TGTGCCAGCAGACCTCGACAGGGAGGTTCGGGAGAGCAGTACTTC.

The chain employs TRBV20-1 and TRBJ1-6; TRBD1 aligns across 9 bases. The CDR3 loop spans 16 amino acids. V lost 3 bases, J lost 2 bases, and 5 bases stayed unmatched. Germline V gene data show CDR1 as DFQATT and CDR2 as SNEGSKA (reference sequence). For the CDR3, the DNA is TGCAGTGCTAGTCCTCGGACAGGGGCCTATAATTCACCCCTCCACTTT. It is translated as CSASPRTGAYNSPLHF.

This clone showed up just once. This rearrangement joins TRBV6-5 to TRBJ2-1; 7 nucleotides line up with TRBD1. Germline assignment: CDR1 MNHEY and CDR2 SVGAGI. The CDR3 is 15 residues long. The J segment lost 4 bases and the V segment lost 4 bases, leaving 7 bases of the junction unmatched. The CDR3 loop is CASSSGQLLYNEQFF. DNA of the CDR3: TGTGCCAGCAGTTCGGGACAGTTATTATACAATGAGCAGTTCTTC.

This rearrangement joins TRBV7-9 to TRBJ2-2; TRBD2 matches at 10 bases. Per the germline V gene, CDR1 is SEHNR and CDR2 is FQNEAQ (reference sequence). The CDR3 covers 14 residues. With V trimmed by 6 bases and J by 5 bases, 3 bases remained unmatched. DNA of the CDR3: TGTGCCAGCAGTCCAGCGGGAGGGACCGGGGAGCTGTTTTTT. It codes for CASSPAGGTGELFF.

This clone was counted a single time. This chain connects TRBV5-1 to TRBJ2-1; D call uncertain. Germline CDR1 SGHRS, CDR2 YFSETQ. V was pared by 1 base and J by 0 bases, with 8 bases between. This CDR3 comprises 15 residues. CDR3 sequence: CASSLTESSYNEQFF. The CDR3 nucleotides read TGCGCCAGCAGCTTGACGGAGAGCTCCTACAATGAGCAGTTCTTC.

CDR3 protein: CASSIQGVNIQYF. Here the CDR3 DNA reads TGTGCCAGTAGTATACAGGGGGTTAACATTCAGTACTTC. The chain is built from TRBV19 and TRBJ2-4; TRBD1 aligns across 7 bases. This CDR3 comprises 13 residues. The V and J ends lost 2 bases and 7 bases, in that order; junction bases with no gene match: 2. Looked up from germline, CDR1 is LNHDA and CDR2 is SQIVND (reference sequence).